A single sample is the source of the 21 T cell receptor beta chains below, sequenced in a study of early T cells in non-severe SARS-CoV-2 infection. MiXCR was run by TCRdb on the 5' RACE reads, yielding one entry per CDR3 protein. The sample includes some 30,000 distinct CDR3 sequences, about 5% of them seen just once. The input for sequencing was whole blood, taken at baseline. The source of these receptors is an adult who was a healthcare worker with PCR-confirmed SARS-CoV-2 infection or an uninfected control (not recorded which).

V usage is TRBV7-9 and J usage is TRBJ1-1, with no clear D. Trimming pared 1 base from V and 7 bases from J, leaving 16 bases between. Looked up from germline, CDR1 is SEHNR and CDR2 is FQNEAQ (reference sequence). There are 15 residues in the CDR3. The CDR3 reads CASSLGPRLKGEAFF. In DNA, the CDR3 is TGTGCCAGCAGCTTAGGGCCGAGGTTGAAGGGTGAAGCTTTCTTT. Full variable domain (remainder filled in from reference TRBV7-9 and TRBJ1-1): DTGVSQNPRHKITKRGQNVTFRCDPISEHNRLYWYRQTLGQGPEFLTYFQNEAQLEKSRLLSDRFSAERPKGSFSTLEIQRTEQGDSAMYLCASSLGPRLKGEAFFGQGTRLTVV.

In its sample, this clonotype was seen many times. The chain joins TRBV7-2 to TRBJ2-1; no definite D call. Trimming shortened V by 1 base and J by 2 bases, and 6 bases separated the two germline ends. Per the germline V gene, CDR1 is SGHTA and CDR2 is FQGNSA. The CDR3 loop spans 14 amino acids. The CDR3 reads CASSLGTAYNEQFF. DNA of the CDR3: TGTGCCAGCAGCTTAGGAACAGCCTACAATGAGCAGTTCTTC.

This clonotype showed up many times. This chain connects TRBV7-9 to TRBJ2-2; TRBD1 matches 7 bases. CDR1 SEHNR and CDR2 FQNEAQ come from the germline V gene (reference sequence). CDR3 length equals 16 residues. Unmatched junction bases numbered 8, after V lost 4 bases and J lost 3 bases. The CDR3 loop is CASSSRGDRYTGELFF. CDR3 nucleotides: TGTGCCAGCAGCTCGCGAGGGGACAGATACACCGGGGAGCTGTTTTTT.

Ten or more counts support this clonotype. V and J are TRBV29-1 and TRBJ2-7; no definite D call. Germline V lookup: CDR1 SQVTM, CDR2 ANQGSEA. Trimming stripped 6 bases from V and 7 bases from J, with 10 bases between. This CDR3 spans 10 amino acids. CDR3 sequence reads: CSVLTREQYF. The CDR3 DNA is TGCAGCGTCCTAACTCGGGAGCAGTACTTC.

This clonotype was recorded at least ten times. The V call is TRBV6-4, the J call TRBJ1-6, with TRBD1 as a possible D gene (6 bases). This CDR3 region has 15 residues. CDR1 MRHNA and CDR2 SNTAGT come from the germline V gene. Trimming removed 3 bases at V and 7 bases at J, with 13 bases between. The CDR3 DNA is TGTGCCAGCAGTGAGGCACAGGGTGCGAATTCACCCCTCCACTTT. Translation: CASSEAQGANSPLHF.

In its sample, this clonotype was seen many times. The CDR3 coding sequence is TGCGCCAGCAGCATCCGGACAGGGGAAAGTGGTAACACTGAAGCTTTCTTT. Its protein product is CASSIRTGESGNTEAFF. This chain uses TRBV5-1 with TRBJ1-1, with 9 positions matching TRBD1. Unmatched junction bases numbered 12, after V lost 4 bases and J lost 2 bases. Germline lookup yields CDR1 SGHRS and CDR2 YFSETQ. The CDR3 is 17 residues long.

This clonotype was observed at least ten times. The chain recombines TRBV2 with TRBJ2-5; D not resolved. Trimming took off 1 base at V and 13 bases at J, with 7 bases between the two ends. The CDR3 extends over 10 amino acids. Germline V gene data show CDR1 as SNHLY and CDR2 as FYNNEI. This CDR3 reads CASSEGSSYF. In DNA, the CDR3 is TGTGCCAGCAGTGAAGGAAGCTCGTACTTC.

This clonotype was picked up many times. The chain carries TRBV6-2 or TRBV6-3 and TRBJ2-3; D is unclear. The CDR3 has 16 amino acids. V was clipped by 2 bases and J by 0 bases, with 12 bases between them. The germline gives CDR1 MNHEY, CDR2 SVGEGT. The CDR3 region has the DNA TGTGCCAGCAGTTACGGAGCGCGACGTAGCACAGATACGCAGTATTTT. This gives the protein CASSYGARRSTDTQYF.

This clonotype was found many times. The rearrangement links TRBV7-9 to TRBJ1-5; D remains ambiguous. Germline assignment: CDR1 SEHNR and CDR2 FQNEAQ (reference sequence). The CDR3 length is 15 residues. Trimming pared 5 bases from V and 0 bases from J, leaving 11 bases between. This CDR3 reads CASSNMGVSNQPQHF. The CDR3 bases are TGTGCCAGCAGCAACATGGGCGTTAGCAATCAGCCCCAGCATTTT. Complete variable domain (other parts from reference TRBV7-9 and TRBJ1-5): DTGVSQNPRHKITKRGQNVTFRCDPISEHNRLYWYRQTLGQGPEFLTYFQNEAQLEKSRLLSDRFSAERPKGSFSTLEIQRTEQGDSAMYLCASSNMGVSNQPQHFGDGTRLSIL.

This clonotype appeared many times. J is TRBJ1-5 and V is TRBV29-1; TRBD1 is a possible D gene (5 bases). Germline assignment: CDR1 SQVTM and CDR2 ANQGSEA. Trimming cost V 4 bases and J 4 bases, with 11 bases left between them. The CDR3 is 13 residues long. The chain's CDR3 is CSVGQGGNQPQHF. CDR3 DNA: TGCAGCGTTGGGCAGGGTGGGAATCAGCCCCAGCATTTT. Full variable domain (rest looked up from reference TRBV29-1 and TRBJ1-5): SAVISQKPSRDICQRGTSLTIQCQVDSQVTMMFWYRQQPGQSLTLIATANQGSEATYESGFVIDKFPISRPNLTFSTLTVSNMSPEDSSIYLCSVGQGGNQPQHFGDGTRLSIL.

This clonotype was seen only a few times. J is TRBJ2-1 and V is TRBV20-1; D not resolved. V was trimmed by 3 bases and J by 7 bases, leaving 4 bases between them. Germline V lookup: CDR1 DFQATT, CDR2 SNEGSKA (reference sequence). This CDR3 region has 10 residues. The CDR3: CSASRNEQFF. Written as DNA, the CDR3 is TGCAGTGCTAGTCGTAATGAGCAGTTCTTC.

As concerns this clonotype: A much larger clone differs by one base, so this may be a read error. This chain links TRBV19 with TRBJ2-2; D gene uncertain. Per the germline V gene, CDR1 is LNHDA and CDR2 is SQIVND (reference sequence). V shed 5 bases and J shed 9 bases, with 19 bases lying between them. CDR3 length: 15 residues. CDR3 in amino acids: CASSAVARLTRELFF. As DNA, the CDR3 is TGTGCCAGTAGTGCCGTGGCAAGGTTAACCCGGGAGCTGTTTTTT.

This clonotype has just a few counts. DNA for the CDR3: TGTGCCAGCAGCCAAGGGGGGCTGAATCCCTACGAGCAGTACTTC. This translates into CASSQGGLNPYEQYF. This sequence joins TRBV4-2 and TRBJ2-7, with D perhaps TRBD1 (6 bases). This CDR3 region has 15 residues. V gave up 1 base and J gave up 2 bases, with 12 bases separating them. Germline loops: CDR1 LGHNA, CDR2 YNFKEQ.

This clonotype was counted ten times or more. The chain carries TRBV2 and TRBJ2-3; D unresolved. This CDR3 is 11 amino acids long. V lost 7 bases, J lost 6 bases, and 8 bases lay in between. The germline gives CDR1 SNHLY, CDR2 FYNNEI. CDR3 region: CASTERDTQYF. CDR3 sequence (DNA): TGTGCCAGCACCGAAAGGGATACGCAGTATTTT.

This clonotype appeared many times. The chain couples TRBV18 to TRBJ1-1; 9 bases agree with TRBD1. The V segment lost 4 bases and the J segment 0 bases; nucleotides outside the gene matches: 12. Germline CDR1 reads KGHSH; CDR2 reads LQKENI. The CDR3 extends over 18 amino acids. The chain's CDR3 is CASSLNTGGLNMNTEAFF. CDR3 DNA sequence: TGTGCCAGCTCACTCAACACAGGGGGCTTAAACATGAACACTGAAGCTTTCTTT.

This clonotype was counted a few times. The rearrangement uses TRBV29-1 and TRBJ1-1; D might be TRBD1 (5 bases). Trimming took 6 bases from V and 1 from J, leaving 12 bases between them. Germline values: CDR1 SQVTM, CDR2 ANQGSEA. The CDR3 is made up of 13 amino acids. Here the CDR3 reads CSVRTQANTEAFF. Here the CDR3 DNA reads TGCAGCGTCCGAACACAGGCGAACACTGAAGCTTTCTTT.

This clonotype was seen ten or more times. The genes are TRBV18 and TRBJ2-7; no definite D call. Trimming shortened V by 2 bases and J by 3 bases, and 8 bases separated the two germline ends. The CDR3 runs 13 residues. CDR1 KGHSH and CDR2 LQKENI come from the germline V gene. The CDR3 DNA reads TGTGCCAGCTCACCAGAGAATTACTACGAGCAGTACTTC. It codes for CASSPENYYEQYF.

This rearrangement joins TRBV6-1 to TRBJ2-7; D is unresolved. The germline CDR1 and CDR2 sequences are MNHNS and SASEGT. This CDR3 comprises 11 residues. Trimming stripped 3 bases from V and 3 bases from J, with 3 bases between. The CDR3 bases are TGTGCCAGCAGTGACAACTACGAGCAGTACTTC. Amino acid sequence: CASSDNYEQYF.

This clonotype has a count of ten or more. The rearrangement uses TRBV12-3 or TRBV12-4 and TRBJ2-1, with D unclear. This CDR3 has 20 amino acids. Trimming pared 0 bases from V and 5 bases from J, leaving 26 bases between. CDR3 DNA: TGTGCCAGCAGTTTAGCAGTCCAACAAATCAAGGAGAGGATCAACAATGAGCAGTTCTTC. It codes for CASSLAVQQIKERINNEQFF.

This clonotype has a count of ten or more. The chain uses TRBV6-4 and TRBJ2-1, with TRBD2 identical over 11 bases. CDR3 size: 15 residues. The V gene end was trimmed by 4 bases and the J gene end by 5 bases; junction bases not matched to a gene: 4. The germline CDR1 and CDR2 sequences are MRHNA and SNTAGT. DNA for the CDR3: TGTGCCAGCAGTGCCGCTAGCGGGGGGAACAATGAGCAGTTCTTC. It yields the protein CASSAASGGNNEQFF.

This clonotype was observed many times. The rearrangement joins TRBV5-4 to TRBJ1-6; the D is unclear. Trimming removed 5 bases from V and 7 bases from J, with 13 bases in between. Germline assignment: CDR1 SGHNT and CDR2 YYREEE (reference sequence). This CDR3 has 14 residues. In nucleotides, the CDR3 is TGTGCCAGCAGGCAGGACGGCTTAAATTCACCCCTCCACTTT. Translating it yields CASRQDGLNSPLHF.